The clone carrying this TCR beta chain was counted between two and nine times. This sample was taken from a study of human T cells and chemical hapten exposure. In germline, CDR1 is DFQATT, CDR2 SNEGSKA (reference sequence). The CDR3 runs to 16 residues. V shed 0 bases and J shed 4 bases, with 18 bases lying between them. The sample's time point: patch test 3, about 24 weeks after DPC sensitization. Documented treatment: therapeutic diphenylcyclopropenone sensitization with weekly scalp DPC. TCRdb re-analysed the RACE reads in MiXCR, keeping a single row per CDR3 protein. The table records about 92,000 distinct CDR3 sequences, under 13% of them present only once.

This rearrangement joins TRBV20-1 to TRBJ2-5, with D perhaps matching TRBD1 (6 bases). This specimen was whole blood, taken in connection with sensitization to the hapten diphenylcyclopropenone (DPC). The origin of this receptor is a woman aged 25 to 39 with alopecia areata. Some clones in this sample may be carry-over from other donors' samples. The CDR3 nucleotides read TGCAGTGCTAGAGATCTTATGGGGACACTACGAGAGACCCAGTACTTC. Translation: CSARDLMGTLRETQYF.